This T cell receptor beta chain stems from a study of patients and donors after allogeneic stem cell transplantation. From the RT-PCR reads, TCRdb called clonotypes with MiXCR, one entry per CDR3 protein. In the table there are 920,000 or so distinct CDR3 sequences, roughly 18% of which are singletons. The CDR3 is 17 residues long. CDR1 SEHNR and CDR2 FQNEAQ come from the germline V gene (reference sequence). The V segment lost 1 base and the J segment 8 bases; nucleotides outside the gene matches: 14. The rearrangement joins TRBV7-9 to TRBJ2-1; 7 positions agree with TRBD2. The clonotype was recovered from a human donor who was either an allogeneic HSCT recipient or a stem cell or donor lymphocyte infusion donor (not recorded which). It is not recorded whose cells these are; they may come from a transplant donor. Sample: blood, either unsorted or a sorted T cell fraction (not recorded which). The DNA for the CDR3 is TGTGCCAGCAGCTTAGGCGCCCTTGCGGGAGCATACCATGAGCAGTTCTTC. Translated: CASSLGALAGAYHEQFF. The entire variable domain, with the rest obtained from reference TRBV7-9 and TRBJ2-1, is as follows: DTGVSQNPRHKITKRGQNVTFRCDPISEHNRLYWYRQTLGQGPEFLTYFQNEAQLEKSRLLSDRFSAERPKGSFSTLEIQRTEQGDSAMYLCASSLGALAGAYHEQFFGPGTRLTVL.